Listed here is a single T cell receptor beta chain. The antigen remains undetermined. Time point defined: week 5, during vaccination. Doses comprised 300 ug of mutant IDH1 20-mer peptide each, plus topical imiquimod. Donors had new IDH1-mutant astrocytomas of WHO grade 3 or 4 (ATRX-lost). This specimen belongs to a study of a mutant IDH1 vaccine in newly diagnosed glioma. Background on the study: Patients underwent eight vaccinations, which took place in weeks 1, 3, 5, 7, 11, 15, 19 and 23. Mean patient age was around 40 years; 62.5% were male and roughly 38% female.

Study-level results: Alterations occurring in top peripheral T cell clonotypes seemed unrelated to pseudoprogression.

Germline V gives CDR1 LGHNA, CDR2 YSLEER. Trimming took 0 bases from V and 6 from J; bases not matched to a gene: 5. The CDR3 has 16 amino acids. Data came from immunoSEQ multiplex PCR; TCRdb stores just in-frame clones and leaves some out. The table records 56,000 or so clones, roughly 78% of them present only once. The chain couples TRBV4-3 to TRBJ2-3, with TRBD2 matching 11 bases. This specimen was PBMCs, taken from a glioma patient whose treatment included an IDH1 peptide vaccine. The sequence derives from a woman between 40 and 50 years old with glioma. CDR3 amino acids: CASSQDLAGGWDTQYF. In DNA, the CDR3 is TGCGCCAGCAGCCAAGACCTAGCGGGGGGTTGGGATACGCAGTATTTT.